This T cell receptor (beta chain) comes out of a study of response to subunit inactivated influenza vaccine. This CDR3 has 14 residues. Germline V CDR1 and CDR2: MNHNS, SASEGT. V dropped 4 bases and J dropped 4; count of bases not matched to a gene: 6. Study results and caveats: That few new T cells are recruited by each seasonal influenza vaccination was the authors' suggestion.

Concerning this clonotype itself: Antigen specificity is unknown.

Via MiXCR, TCRdb re-called the RT-PCR reads, giving one row per CDR3 protein. The sample includes more than 600,000 distinct CDR3 sequences, around 18% of them seen just once. The clonotype was recovered from a man between 45 and 60 years old who received an inactivated influenza vaccine. Sequences were derived from PBMCs from blood, sampled 4 to 6 days after vaccination. The chain carries TRBV6-1 and TRBJ2-5; 7 positions match TRBD1. The CDR3 DNA reads TGTGCCAGCAGTGTAATGACAGGGTCAGAGACCCAGTACTTC. Residues: CASSVMTGSETQYF.